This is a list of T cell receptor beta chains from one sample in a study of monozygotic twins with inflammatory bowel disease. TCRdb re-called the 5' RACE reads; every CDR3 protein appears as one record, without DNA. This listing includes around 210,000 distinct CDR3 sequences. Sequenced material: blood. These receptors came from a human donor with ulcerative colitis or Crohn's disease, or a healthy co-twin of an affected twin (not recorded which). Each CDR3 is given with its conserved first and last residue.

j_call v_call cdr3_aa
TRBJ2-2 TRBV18 CASPSSTGGHTGELFF
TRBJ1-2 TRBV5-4 CAYRDSLSGYTF
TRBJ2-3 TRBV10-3 CAISPKTSGRAKHPDTQYF
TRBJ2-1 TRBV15 CATSSEGLAVYNEQFF
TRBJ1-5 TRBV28 CASRRARRPQHF
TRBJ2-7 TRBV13 CASSLRVGGLSYEQYF
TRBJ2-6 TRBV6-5 CASSYGEGWANVLTF
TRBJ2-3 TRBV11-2 CASSPQSSYFGGATKNTQYF
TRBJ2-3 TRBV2 CASSRTGGADTQYF
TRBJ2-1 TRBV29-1 CSVQQRLRTYDEQFF
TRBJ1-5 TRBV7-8 CASSLDREGVYQPQHF
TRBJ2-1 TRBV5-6 CASSLILAGPYNEQFF
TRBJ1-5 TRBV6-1 CASSETPGNQPQHF
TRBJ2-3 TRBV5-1 CASSLEAQLTDTQYF
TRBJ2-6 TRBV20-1 CSARDQRGVRANVLTF
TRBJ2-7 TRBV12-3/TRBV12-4 CASSLAGVSYEQYF
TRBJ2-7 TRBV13 CASSSDRSYEQYF
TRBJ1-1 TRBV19 CASSATGSTEAFF
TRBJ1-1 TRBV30 CAWKSTVNTEAFF
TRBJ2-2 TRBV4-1 CASSQPGSSLGELFF
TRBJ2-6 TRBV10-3 CATCRGSGANVLTF
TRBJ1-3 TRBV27 CAGPGPGNTIYF
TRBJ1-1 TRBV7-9 CASSTGGAEAFF
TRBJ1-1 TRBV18 CASSPLGGSVTEAFF
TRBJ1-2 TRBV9 CASSGRDRGTNGYTF
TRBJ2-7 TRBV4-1 CASSQEGNQHYEQYF
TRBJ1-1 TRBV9 CASSVAELQRPMGNTEAFF